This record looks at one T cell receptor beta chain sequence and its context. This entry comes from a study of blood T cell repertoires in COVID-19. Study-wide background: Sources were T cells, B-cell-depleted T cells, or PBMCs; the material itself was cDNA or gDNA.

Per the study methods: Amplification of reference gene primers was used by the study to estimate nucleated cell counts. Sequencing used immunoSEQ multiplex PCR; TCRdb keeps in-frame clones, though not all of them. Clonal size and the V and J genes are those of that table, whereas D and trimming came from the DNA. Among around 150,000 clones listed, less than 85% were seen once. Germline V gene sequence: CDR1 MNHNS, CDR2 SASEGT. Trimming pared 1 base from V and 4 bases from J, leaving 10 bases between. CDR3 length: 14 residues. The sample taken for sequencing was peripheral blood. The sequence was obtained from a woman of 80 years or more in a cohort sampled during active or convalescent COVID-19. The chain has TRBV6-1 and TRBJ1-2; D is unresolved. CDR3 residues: CASSEEMSIYGYTF. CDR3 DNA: TGTGCCAGCAGTGAAGAAATGAGTATCTATGGCTACACCTTC.